One sample yielded the 4 T cell receptor beta chains listed below, sequenced in a study of CD8 T cells in Susac syndrome. RNA amounts of about 0.5 to 1 ug underwent reverse transcription with random hexamers. One entry per CDR3 protein results from TCRdb running MiXCR on the immunoSEQ multiplex PCR reads. Among 150,000 to 200,000 distinct CDR3 sequences listed, roughly 94% were seen once. Material: CD4+ T cells from PBMCs. The origin of the receptors is a human donor in good health.

The chain carries TRBV29-1 and TRBJ1-4; 7 positions match TRBD1. CDR1 and CDR2 (germline): SQVTM, ANQGSEA. The CDR3 is 12 amino acids. With 7 bases clipped from V and 8 bases from J, the junction kept 7 bases outside the gene matches. The CDR3 reads CSAGQWGEKLFF. CDR3 sequence (DNA): TGCAGCGCGGGACAGTGGGGCGAAAAACTGTTTTTT.

The genes are TRBV28 and TRBJ2-5; possibly TRBD1 or TRBD2 for D (5 bases each). The CDR3 contains 14 residues. Trimming took 6 bases from V and 5 from J, leaving 16 bases between them. The V gene's germline CDR1 is MDHEN and CDR2 SYDVKM. This chain's CDR3 is CASRQPGPQETQYF. In DNA form, the CDR3 reads TGTGCCAGCAGACAGCCGGGGCCCCAGGAGACCCAGTACTTC. The whole variable domain, remainder taken from reference TRBV28 and TRBJ2-5, is DVKVTQSSRYLVKRTGEKVFLECVQDMDHENMFWYRQDPGLGLRLIYFSYDVKMKEKGDIPEGYSVSREKKERFSLILESASTNQTSMYLCASRQPGPQETQYFGPGTRLLVL.

The gene calls are TRBV5-6 and TRBJ1-2; TRBD1 matches at 8 bases. The germline gives CDR1 SGHDT, CDR2 YYEEEE. Unmatched junction bases numbered 4, after V lost 6 bases and J lost 6 bases. The CDR3 extends over 12 amino acids. CDR3 DNA sequence: TGTGCCAGCACCGGGACAGGCGATGGCTACACCTTC. Encoded protein: CASTGTGDGYTF.

V is TRBV20-1 and J is TRBJ2-3, with 7 bases fitting TRBD2. CDR3 size: 15 residues. J gave up 1 base and V 0 bases, and 4 bases lay outside the gene matches. From germline, CDR1 is DFQATT and CDR2 SNEGSKA (reference sequence). The CDR3 here is CSARDLTSGTDTQYF. Written as DNA, the CDR3 is TGCAGTGCTAGAGATCTCACTAGCGGCACAGATACGCAGTATTTT.